Listed below are T cell receptor beta chains from one sample, sequenced in a study of regulatory T cells in long-lasting Graves disease. MiXCR was run by TCRdb on the multiplex PCR reads, yielding one entry per CDR3 protein. The table includes about 660,000 distinct CDR3 sequences, about 32% detected once. Source: peripheral blood mononuclear cells (PBMCs), taken when the disease was refractory, from a patient treated with antithyroid drugs. The receptors stem from a female donor with Graves disease. The CDR3 runs from the conserved cysteine through the conserved F or W. Fields, in order: V gene, D gene, J gene, clone size, CDR3 DNA, CDR3 protein. The D gene is left open where the match is weak. Part of the rows lack a size; the others show once, few, many or a class for expanded clones.

>TRBV11-2|.|TRBJ1-1|many
TGTGCCAGCATGGCAGGAGCTAAAGTGAACACTGAAGCTTTCTTT
CASMAGAKVNTEAFF
>TRBV28|.|TRBJ1-1|many
TGTGCCAGCAGAATGGGGGCTCGCCCTGAAGCTTTCTTT
CASRMGARPEAFF
>TRBV29-1|.|TRBJ1-1|.
TGCAGTGCCTTTAACACTGAAGCTTTCTTT
CSAFNTEAFF
>TRBV27|TRBD2|TRBJ2-2|.
TGTGCCAGCAGTTTTCTAGCGGGAGGCCTGGGCGGGGAGCTGTTTTTT
CASSFLAGGLGGELFF
>TRBV3-1|.|TRBJ1-1|many
TGTGCCAGCAGCCAGGGACCGAACACTGAAGCTTTCTTT
CASSQGPNTEAFF
>TRBV10-3|TRBD2|TRBJ2-7|.
TGTGCCATCAGTGAGGCGGCTAGCGGGCCCTTCGCCTACGAGCAGTACTTC
CAISEAASGPFAYEQYF
>TRBV28|TRBD1|TRBJ1-4|many
TGTGCCAGCAGTATCCGGGACAGTCTTGATGAAAAACTGTTTTTT
CASSIRDSLDEKLFF
>TRBV12-3/TRBV12-4|.|TRBJ2-7|many
TGTGCCAGCAGTCCCCTAGAGCGGAACTACGAGCAGTACTTC
CASSPLERNYEQYF
>TRBV20-1|.|TRBJ1-5|.
TGCAGTGCCCGCCCCGAAGGGGACCAGCCCCAGCATTTT
CSARPEGDQPQHF
>TRBV5-1|TRBD1|TRBJ1-1|.
TGCGCCAGCAGCTTCCAGGGGGCGACGAGTACTGAAGCTTTCTTT
CASSFQGATSTEAFF
>TRBV6-1|.|TRBJ1-1|.
TGTGCCAGCAGAACCGGGACAATCCCTGAAGCTTTCTTT
CASRTGTIPEAFF
>TRBV2|.|TRBJ1-1|many
TGTGCCAGCAGTGAAGGCAGGGCCACTGAAGCTTTCTTT
CASSEGRATEAFF
>TRBV6-1|TRBD2|TRBJ2-2|.
TGTTCCAGCAGTGGGCGGGGACTAGCGGGAGTTGGAACCGGGGAGCTGTTTTTT
CSSSGRGLAGVGTGELFF
>TRBV3-1|.|TRBJ2-6|.
TGTGCCAGCCGAGCTGCTGGGGCCAACGTCCTGACTTTC
CASRAAGANVLTF
>TRBV29-1|.|TRBJ1-2|.
TGCAGCGTTGAGGGCAGGGCCACAACCTATGGCTACACCTTC
CSVEGRATTYGYTF
>TRBV12-3/TRBV12-4|TRBD2|TRBJ2-7|few
TGTGCCAGCAGTCCGACTAGCGGGGTCCACTACGAGCAGTACTTC
CASSPTSGVHYEQYF
>TRBV12-3/TRBV12-4|TRBD1|TRBJ1-2|many
TGTGCCAGCAACCGACCGGACAGGGGATATGGCTACACCTTC
CASNRPDRGYGYTF
>TRBV7-2|.|TRBJ2-2|.
TGTGCCAGCAGGCGTAGCCTCGAGCGTTCGGTCACCGGGGAGCTGTTTTTT
CASRRSLERSVTGELFF
>TRBV27|.|TRBJ1-5|few
TGTGCCAGCTCTACTTCAAACGGGGGGGCCTATCAGCCCCAGCATTTT
CASSTSNGGAYQPQHF
>TRBV28|.|TRBJ1-2|many
TGTGCCAGCAGTTCTATGATCTATGGCTACACCTTC
CASSSMIYGYTF
>TRBV5-1|.|TRBJ2-7|few
TGCGCCAGCAGCTTGGACGGTGCCTCGTCCATCGAGCAGTACTTC
CASSLDGASSIEQYF
>TRBV30|.|TRBJ1-1|.
TGTGCCTGGAGTGGGCCCAAGAACACTGAAGCTTTCTTT
CAWSGPKNTEAFF
>TRBV7-2|.|TRBJ1-3|.
TGTGCCAGCAGCTTAATGAGAAACACCATATATTTT
CASSLMRNTIYF